A single sample is the source of the 32 T cell receptor beta chains below, sequenced in a study of blood T cell repertoires in COVID-19. The protocol was immunoSEQ multiplex PCR, while the TCRdb copy is restricted to in-frame clones and leaves out a portion. The table records about 110,000 clones, approximately 80% of them present only once. The sequenced sample consisted of peripheral blood. These receptors originate from a woman in her sixties with acute or convalescent COVID-19.

Only a few counts were recorded for this clone. J is TRBJ1-1 and V is TRBV3-1 (or the pseudogene TRBV3-2); D perhaps matches TRBD1 (5 bases). Germline V gives CDR1 LGHDT, CDR2 YNNKEL (reference sequence). Trimming stripped 1 base from V and 5 bases from J, with 11 bases between. CDR3 length: 14 amino acids. The CDR3 is CASSQGGAWTEAFF. The CDR3, as DNA: TGTGCCAGCAGCCAAGGTGGGGCCTGGACTGAAGCTTTCTTT.

The chain combines TRBV6-5 with TRBJ2-2; D might be TRBD2 (6 bases). The CDR3 runs 14 residues. V was clipped by 7 bases and J by 1 base, with 10 bases between them. The germline V gene encodes CDR1 MNHEY and CDR2 SVGAGI. The DNA for the CDR3 is TGTGCCAGCAAAAATAGCGGGAACACCGGGGAGCTGTTTTTT. The encoded protein is CASKNSGNTGELFF.

This sequence joins TRBV6-1 and TRBJ2-5; weak D call: TRBD2 (6 bases). The CDR3 has 14 amino acids. With 0 bases removed from V and 5 bases from J, the gap between germline ends came to 10 bases. The germline V gene encodes CDR1 MNHNS and CDR2 SASEGT. CDR3 bases: TGTGCCAGCAGTGAAGCGGACCGGGGGGAGACCCAGTACTTC. It yields the protein CASSEADRGETQYF.

This sequence joins TRBV11-2 and TRBJ1-2; 11 nucleotides align to TRBD1. Germline CDR1 and CDR2: SGHAT and FQNNGV. J lost 4 bases, V lost 3 bases, and 7 bases had no gene match. The CDR3 totals 16 residues. The CDR3: CASSLGGTGGSYGYTF. The CDR3 nucleotides are TGTGCCAGCAGCTTGGGCGGGACAGGGGGATCCTATGGCTACACCTTC.

The rearrangement joins TRBV19 to TRBJ2-1; 7 bases match TRBD2. The germline gives CDR1 LNHDA, CDR2 SQIVND (reference sequence). J gave up 7 bases and V 6 bases, and 9 bases lay outside the gene matches. This CDR3 spans 14 amino acids. CDR3 nucleotide sequence: TGTGCCAGTAGCCAAGGACTAGAATGGAATGAGCAGTTCTTC. Its translation: CASSQGLEWNEQFF. The full variable domain, its missing parts supplied by reference TRBV19 and TRBJ2-1, is DGGITQSPKYLFRKEGQNVTLSCEQNLNHDAMYWYRQDPGQGLRLIYYSQIVNDFQKGDIAEGYSVSREKKESFPLTVTSAQKNPTAFYLCASSQGLEWNEQFFGPGTRLTVL.

CDR3 in amino acids: CSASGTGVEAFF. DNA of the CDR3: TGCAGTGCTAGTGGGACAGGGGTTGAAGCTTTCTTT. The chain has TRBV20-1 and TRBJ1-1; 10 nucleotides line up with TRBD1. The CDR3 length is 12 residues. Germline CDR1 DFQATT, CDR2 SNEGSKA (reference sequence). Unmatched junction bases numbered 2, after V lost 3 bases and J lost 7 bases.

This chain uses TRBV5-1 with TRBJ2-3; TRBD2 matches 7 bases. This CDR3 contains 13 residues. Trimming removed 2 bases from V and 5 bases from J; junction bases left unmatched: 2. The V gene's germline CDR1 is SGHRS and CDR2 YFSETQ. In DNA form, the CDR3 reads TGCGCCAGCAGCTTCGGGGAGGGAGATACGCAGTATTTT. It yields the protein CASSFGEGDTQYF.

The chain uses TRBV2 and TRBJ1-4; 9 bases are shared with TRBD1. The germline CDR1 and CDR2 sequences are SNHLY and FYNNEI. V shed 6 bases and J 1 base; nucleotides not matched to a gene: 6. The CDR3 is 16 residues long. This CDR3 is CASSRDRDVTNEKLFF. The CDR3 DNA follows: TGTGCCAGCAGCCGGGACAGGGATGTAACTAATGAAAAACTGTTTTTT.

The chain is built from TRBV7-3 and TRBJ2-3; D call uncertain. The germline CDR1 and CDR2 sequences are SGHTA and FQGTGA. The CDR3 sequence is 13 residues long. Between the trimmed V and J ends, which lost 5 bases and 6 bases, there was a span of 12 bases. The CDR3 DNA sequence: TGTGCCAGCAGCCCGCGTTCCTGGGATACGCAGTATTTT. Its translation is CASSPRSWDTQYF. Looking up the rest from reference TRBV7-3 and TRBJ2-3 gives the full variable domain: GAGVSQTPSNKVTEKGKYVELRCDPISGHTALYWYRQSLGQGPEFLIYFQGTGAADDSGLPNDRFFAVRPEGSVSTLKIQRTERGDSAVYLCASSPRSWDTQYFGPGTRLTVL.

The chain joins TRBV5-6 to TRBJ1-5; D remains ambiguous. In germline, CDR1 is SGHDT, CDR2 YYEEEE. V lost 2 bases, J lost 5 bases, and 8 bases lay in between. The CDR3 spans 13 residues. CDR3 DNA: TGTGCCAGCAGCTTCCAACGGGATCAGCCCCAGCATTTT. It yields the protein CASSFQRDQPQHF.

This sequence joins TRBV2 and TRBJ2-2, with D perhaps matching TRBD2 (6 bases). Germline CDR1 is SNHLY and CDR2 is FYNNEI. V gave up 0 bases and J gave up 6 bases, with 20 bases separating them. CDR3 length equals 18 residues. The CDR3 DNA sequence: TGTGCCAGCAGTGAAGCTTTATCGGTGGGACTCAACCCCGGGGAGCTGTTTTTT. It codes for CASSEALSVGLNPGELFF.

The rearrangement uses TRBV6-5 and TRBJ2-2, with TRBD2 matching over 10 bases. This CDR3 contains 15 residues. V trimming: 6 bases; J trimming: 5 bases; junction bases outside the gene matches: 6. Germline V gene sequence: CDR1 MNHEY, CDR2 SVGAGI. CDR3 sequence reads: CASRSGGATTGELFF. The CDR3 DNA reads as TGTGCCAGCAGAAGCGGGGGGGCCACTACCGGGGAGCTGTTTTTT.

V gene TRBV12-3 or TRBV12-4 combines with J gene TRBJ2-5; no clear D. The CDR3 spans 12 residues. Trimming cost V 3 bases and J 1 base, with 3 bases left between them. CDR3 bases: TGTGCCAGCAGTTTCGGCCAAGAGACCCAGTACTTC. Residues: CASSFGQETQYF.

This clone was found once. CDR3 amino acids: CASRGTSANIQYF. The CDR3 nucleotides are TGTGCCAGCAGGGGGACTAGCGCGAACATTCAGTACTTC. The chain carries TRBV28 and TRBJ2-4; 10 positions agree with TRBD2. The germline V gene encodes CDR1 MDHEN and CDR2 SYDVKM. After removal of 6 bases from V and 7 bases from J, the junction contained 3 bases not matched to a gene. The CDR3 runs 13 residues.

This clone has only one observation. The chain links TRBV6-1 to TRBJ1-2, with D uncertain. Per the germline V gene, CDR1 is MNHNS and CDR2 is SASEGT. The CDR3 is made up of 15 amino acids. V dropped 1 base and J dropped 1 base, with 10 bases sitting between them. The CDR3 region has the DNA TGTGCCAGCAGTGAAGATGGAGGCCTTAACTATGGCTACACCTTC. This sequence encodes CASSEDGGLNYGYTF.

The chain has TRBV6-6 and TRBJ2-1; 10 positions match TRBD2. The CDR3 has 14 amino acids. CDR1 is MNHNY and CDR2 is SVGAGI in the germline V gene (reference sequence). With 2 bases clipped from V and 9 bases from J, the junction kept 4 bases outside the gene matches. The CDR3 region has the DNA TGTGCCAGCAGTTACGGGACTAGCGAGGGTGAGCAGTTCTTC. Translated, it gives CASSYGTSEGEQFF.

The rearrangement links TRBV6-5 to TRBJ1-3, with 7 bases fitting TRBD1. V was clipped by 10 bases and J by 0 bases; unmatched bases: 3. The germline V gene has CDR1 MNHEY and CDR2 SVGAGI. The CDR3 length is 13 residues. Here the CDR3 reads CATDRDSGNTIYF. Written as DNA, the CDR3 is TGTGCCACTGACAGGGACTCTGGAAACACCATATATTTT.

The chain couples TRBV5-1 to TRBJ1-3; no firm D call. The CDR3 runs to 14 residues. The V gene lost 0 bases and the J gene lost 4 bases, with 8 bases spanning the gap. Germline-derived CDR1 and CDR2 are SGHRS and YFSETQ. CDR3 in DNA: TGCGCCAGCAGCTTGGAATCTCCGGGAAACACCATATATTTT. It specifies CASSLESPGNTIYF.

The J gene is TRBJ1-4, the V gene TRBV19; 9 bases match TRBD1. CDR1 and CDR2 (germline): LNHDA, SQIVND (reference sequence). V lost 6 bases and J lost 2; bases outside the gene matches: 10. The CDR3 extends over 17 amino acids. The DNA for the CDR3 is TGTGCCAGTAGAAGGACAGGGGTATGGAGGACTAATGAAAAACTGTTTTTT. Translated, it gives CASRRTGVWRTNEKLFF. Using reference TRBV19 and TRBJ1-4 for the parts outside the CDR3, the full variable domain is DGGITQSPKYLFRKEGQNVTLSCEQNLNHDAMYWYRQDPGQGLRLIYYSQIVNDFQKGDIAEGYSVSREKKESFPLTVTSAQKNPTAFYLCASRRTGVWRTNEKLFFGSGTQLSVL.

CDR3 in amino acids: CASSLEGARYGYTF. The CDR3 nucleotides read TGCGCCAGCAGCTTGGAGGGGGCCAGGTATGGCTACACCTTC. The genes are TRBV5-1 and TRBJ1-2; 7 nucleotides line up with TRBD1. CDR3 size: 14 residues. The V segment lost 0 bases and the J segment 5 bases; nucleotides outside the gene matches: 4. CDR1 is SGHRS and CDR2 is YFSETQ in the germline V gene.

The chain carries TRBV5-1 and TRBJ1-4; TRBD1 agrees at 8 bases. V shed 4 bases and J 7 bases; nucleotides not matched to a gene: 6. The CDR3 is 14 residues long. The germline V gene encodes CDR1 SGHRS and CDR2 YFSETQ. The CDR3 sequence is CASSETGAVEKLFF. CDR3 in DNA: TGCGCCAGCAGCGAGACAGGGGCGGTTGAAAAACTGTTTTTT.

The chain uses TRBV11-2 and TRBJ1-2; TRBD1 matches at 8 bases. Germline V gives CDR1 SGHAT, CDR2 FQNNGV. V dropped 2 bases and J dropped 4; count of bases not matched to a gene: 6. The CDR3 has 15 amino acids. CDR3 loop: CASSLWTGPSYGYTF. The CDR3 DNA reads as TGTGCCAGCAGCTTATGGACAGGGCCATCCTATGGCTACACCTTC. Full variable domain (rest looked up from reference TRBV11-2 and TRBJ1-2): EAGVAQSPRYKIIEKRQSVAFWCNPISGHATLYWYQQILGQGPKLLIQFQNNGVVDDSQLPKDRFSAERLKGVDSTLKIQPAKLEDSAVYLCASSLWTGPSYGYTFGSGTRLTVV.

This clone was seen only a few times. The chain joins TRBV3-1 (or the pseudogene TRBV3-2) to TRBJ1-1, with TRBD1 as a possible D gene (5 bases). CDR1 is LGHDT, CDR2 YNNKEL, per germline (reference sequence). V was shortened by 1 base and J by 7 bases, with 13 bases between the two germline ends. This CDR3 contains 14 residues. The CDR3 sequence: CASSQVGQGREAFF. The CDR3 DNA reads TGTGCCAGCAGCCAAGTGGGCCAGGGCCGTGAAGCTTTCTTT.

This chain uses TRBV18 with TRBJ2-2; D is uncertain. The CDR3 is made up of 12 amino acids. Germline V gene lookup returns CDR1 KGHSH and CDR2 LQKENI. V lost 4 bases and J lost 5, with 5 bases in between. CDR3 residues: CASSHATGELFF. CDR3 nucleotides: TGTGCCAGCTCACACGCGACCGGGGAGCTGTTTTTT.

In this sample, this clone turned up a few times. The genes are TRBV7-9 and TRBJ2-2; a weak D match, TRBD1 (6 bases). V gave up 5 bases and J gave up 4 bases, with 8 bases separating them. The CDR3 has 13 residues. The germline V gene encodes CDR1 SEHNR and CDR2 FQNEAQ (reference sequence). The CDR3 DNA follows: TGTGCCAGCAGCCCACAGGGCACCGGGGAGCTGTTTTTT. This sequence encodes CASSPQGTGELFF.

In its sample, this clone was seen once. The chain joins TRBV5-1 to TRBJ2-7; 7 bases line up with TRBD1. V gave up 0 bases and J gave up 0 bases; unmatched junction bases: 3. The CDR3 spans 15 residues. Germline V gene data show CDR1 as SGHRS and CDR2 as YFSETQ. CDR3 region: CASSLERDSSYEQYF. DNA of the CDR3: TGCGCCAGCAGCTTGGAAAGGGACAGCTCCTACGAGCAGTACTTC. The entire variable domain, with the rest obtained from reference TRBV5-1 and TRBJ2-7, is as follows: KAGVTQTPRYLIKTRGQQVTLSCSPISGHRSVSWYQQTPGQGLQFLFEYFSETQRNKGNFPGRFSGRQFSNSRSEMNVSTLELGDSALYLCASSLERDSSYEQYFGPGTRLTVT.

V usage is TRBV6-4 and J usage is TRBJ1-1, with TRBD1 identical over 7 bases. The germline V gene has CDR1 MRHNA and CDR2 SNTAGT. The CDR3 has 18 amino acids. The V and J ends lost 2 bases and 1 base, in that order; junction bases with no gene match: 13. The DNA for the CDR3 is TGTGCCAGCAGTGACCCGACAGGGAAAGTGGGTGGGAACACTGAAGCTTTCTTT. It translates to CASSDPTGKVGGNTEAFF.

This clone was seen more than once but under ten times. The V call is TRBV6-5, the J call TRBJ2-7; D gene unclear. Germline-derived CDR1 and CDR2 are MNHEY and SVGAGI. The CDR3 totals 14 residues. V was pared by 9 bases and J by 6 bases, with 21 bases between. This CDR3 is CASSHPPTIGEQYF. The CDR3 nucleotides are TGTGCCAGTTCTCACCCGCCGACAATCGGCGAGCAGTACTTC.

This chain uses TRBV5-6 with TRBJ1-5, with 7 bases that match TRBD1. Trimming took 1 base from V and 5 from J; bases not matched to a gene: 9. This CDR3 spans 16 amino acids. Germline V gene sequence: CDR1 SGHDT, CDR2 YYEEEE. The CDR3 coding sequence is TGTGCCAGCAGCTTGCAAACAGGGGAAAGGGATCAGCCCCAGCATTTT. Translating gives CASSLQTGERDQPQHF.

This rearrangement joins TRBV7-9 to TRBJ2-2; the D is unclear. Germline CDR1 SEHNR, CDR2 FQNEAQ (reference sequence). Trimming pared 3 bases from V and 0 bases from J, leaving 8 bases between. This CDR3 contains 15 residues. CDR3 protein: CASSFDFTNTGELFF. Written as DNA, the CDR3 is TGTGCCAGCAGCTTTGACTTTACGAACACCGGGGAGCTGTTTTTT.

The chain couples TRBV28 to TRBJ1-2; no clear D. The CDR3 runs to 15 residues. V was clipped by 6 bases and J by 4 bases, with 18 bases between them. CDR1 is MDHEN, CDR2 SYDVKM, per germline. CDR3 protein: CASSSPFSGAYGYTF. The CDR3 region has the DNA TGTGCCAGCAGCTCACCTTTCAGCGGCGCCTATGGCTACACCTTC.

The chain links TRBV3-1 (or the pseudogene TRBV3-2) to TRBJ1-2; 9 bases match TRBD1. Germline trimming cut 6 bases from V and 8 bases from J; bases unmatched to any gene: 4. Germline-derived CDR1 and CDR2 are LGHDT and YNNKEL (reference sequence). The CDR3 contains 12 residues. For the CDR3, the DNA is TGTGCCAGCAGTCTACAGGGGGCGGGCTACACCTTC. This gives the protein CASSLQGAGYTF.